This TCR beta chain was documented in a study of T-cell reconstitution after alpha-beta-depleted transplantation in children. The library targeted TCRbeta and was prepared with unique molecular identifiers. TCRdb reprocessed the PCR reads via MiXCR and lists one record per CDR3 protein. The data show approximately 520,000 distinct CDR3 sequences, over 9.5% seen once. This CDR3 contains 18 residues. Germline-derived CDR1 and CDR2 are DFQATT and SNEGSKA (reference sequence). V shed 1 base and J 0 bases; nucleotides not matched to a gene: 12. The sample holds a few counts of this clonotype. The TCR sequence derives from a female patient aged 2-9 years who had a stem cell transplant for aplastic anemia, so the T cells may come from the graft donor. This chain uses TRBV20-1 with TRBJ1-2, with 9 positions matching TRBD1. Sequenced here: PBMCs, mostly from graft donor cells, sampled 180 days after TCRalphabeta/CD19-depleted stem cell transplant. The DNA of the CDR3 is TGCAGTGCTAGAGCGCCTCGGGACAGGGCCCTAGCTAACTATGGCTACACCTTC. Protein: CSARAPRDRALANYGYTF.